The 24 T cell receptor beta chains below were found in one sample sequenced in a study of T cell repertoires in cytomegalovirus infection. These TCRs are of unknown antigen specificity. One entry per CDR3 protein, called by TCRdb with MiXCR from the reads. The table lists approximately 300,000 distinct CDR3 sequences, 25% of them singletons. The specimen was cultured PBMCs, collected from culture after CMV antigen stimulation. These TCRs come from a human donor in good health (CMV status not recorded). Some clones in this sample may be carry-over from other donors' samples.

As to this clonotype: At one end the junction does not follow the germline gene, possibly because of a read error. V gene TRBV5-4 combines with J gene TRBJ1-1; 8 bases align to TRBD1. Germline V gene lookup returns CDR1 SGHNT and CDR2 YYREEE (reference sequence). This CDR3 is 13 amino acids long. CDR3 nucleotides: TGTGCCAGCAGCGAGGACAGGGTTACTGGAGCTTTCTTT. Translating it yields CASSEDRVTGAFF.

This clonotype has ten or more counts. CDR3 sequence reads: CASRSSGGPWDEQFF. DNA of the CDR3: TGTGCCAGCAGGTCTAGCGGGGGCCCTTGGGATGAGCAGTTCTTC. This chain connects TRBV7-2 to TRBJ2-1; 10 positions agree with TRBD2. Germline CDR1 SGHTA, CDR2 FQGNSA. V was pared by 6 bases and J by 8 bases, with 10 bases of the junction left unmatched. The CDR3 extends over 15 amino acids.

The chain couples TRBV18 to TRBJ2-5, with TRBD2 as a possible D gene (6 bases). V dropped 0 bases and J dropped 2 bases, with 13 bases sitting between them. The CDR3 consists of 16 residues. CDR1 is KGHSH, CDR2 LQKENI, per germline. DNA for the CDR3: TGTGCCAGCTCACCACCGGGGACGGGGGTGCAAGAGACCCAGTACTTC. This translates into CASSPPGTGVQETQYF. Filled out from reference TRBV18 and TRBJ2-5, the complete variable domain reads NAGVMQNPRHLVRRRGQEARLRCSPMKGHSHVYWYRQLPEEGLKFMVYLQKENIIDESGMPKERFSAEFPKEGPSILRIQQVVRGDSAAYFCASSPPGTGVQETQYFGPGTRLLVL.

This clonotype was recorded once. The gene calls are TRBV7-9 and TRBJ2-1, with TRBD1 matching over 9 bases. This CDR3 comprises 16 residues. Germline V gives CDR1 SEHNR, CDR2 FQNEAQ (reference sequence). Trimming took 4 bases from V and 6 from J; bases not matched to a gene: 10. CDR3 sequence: CASSSNRDRALNEQFF. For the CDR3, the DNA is TGTGCCAGCAGCTCTAACCGGGACAGGGCTCTCAATGAGCAGTTCTTC. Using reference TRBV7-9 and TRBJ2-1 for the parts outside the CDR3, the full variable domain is DTGVSQNPRHKITKRGQNVTFRCDPISEHNRLYWYRQTLGQGPEFLTYFQNEAQLEKSRLLSDRFSAERPKGSFSTLEIQRTEQGDSAMYLCASSSNRDRALNEQFFGPGTRLTVL.

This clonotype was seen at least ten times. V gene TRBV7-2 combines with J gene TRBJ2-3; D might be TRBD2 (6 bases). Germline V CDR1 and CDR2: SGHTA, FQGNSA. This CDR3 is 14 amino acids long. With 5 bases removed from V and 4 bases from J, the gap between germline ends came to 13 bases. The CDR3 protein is CASSNSGVPDTQYF. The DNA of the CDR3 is TGTGCCAGCAGCAATTCGGGGGTGCCAGATACGCAGTATTTT.

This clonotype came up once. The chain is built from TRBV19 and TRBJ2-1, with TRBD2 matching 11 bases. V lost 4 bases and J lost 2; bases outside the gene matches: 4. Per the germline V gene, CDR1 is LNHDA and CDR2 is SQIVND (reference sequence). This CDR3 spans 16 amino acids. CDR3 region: CASSRRLAGTYNEQFF. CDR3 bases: TGTGCCAGTAGTAGAAGACTAGCGGGGACCTACAATGAGCAGTTCTTC. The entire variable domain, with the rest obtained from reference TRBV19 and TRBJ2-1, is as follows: DGGITQSPKYLFRKEGQNVTLSCEQNLNHDAMYWYRQDPGQGLRLIYYSQIVNDFQKGDIAEGYSVSREKKESFPLTVTSAQKNPTAFYLCASSRRLAGTYNEQFFGPGTRLTVL.

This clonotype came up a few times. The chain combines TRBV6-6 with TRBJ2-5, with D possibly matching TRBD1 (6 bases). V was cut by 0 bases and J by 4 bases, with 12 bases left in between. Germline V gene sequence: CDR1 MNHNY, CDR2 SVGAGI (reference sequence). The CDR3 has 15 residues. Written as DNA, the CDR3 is TGTGCCAGCAGTTACTCGGGCACAGGGCGAGAGACCCAGTACTTC. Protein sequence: CASSYSGTGRETQYF.

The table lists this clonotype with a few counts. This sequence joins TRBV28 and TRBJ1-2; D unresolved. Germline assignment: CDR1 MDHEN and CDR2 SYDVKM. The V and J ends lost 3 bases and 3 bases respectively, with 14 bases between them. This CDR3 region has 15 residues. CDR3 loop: CASSFPSGPYYGYTF. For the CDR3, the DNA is TGTGCCAGCAGTTTCCCGTCAGGACCTTACTATGGCTACACCTTC.

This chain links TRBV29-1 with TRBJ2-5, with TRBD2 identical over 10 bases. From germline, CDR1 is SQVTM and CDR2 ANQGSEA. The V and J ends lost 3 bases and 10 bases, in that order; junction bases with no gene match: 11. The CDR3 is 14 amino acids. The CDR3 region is CSVDGTSETGSQYF. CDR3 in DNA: TGCAGCGTTGACGGGACTAGCGAGACCGGGAGCCAGTACTTC.

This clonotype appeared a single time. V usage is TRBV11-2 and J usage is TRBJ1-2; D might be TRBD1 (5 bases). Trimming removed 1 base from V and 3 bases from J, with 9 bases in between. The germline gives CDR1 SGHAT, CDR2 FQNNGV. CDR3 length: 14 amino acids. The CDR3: CASSLVWGDYGYTF. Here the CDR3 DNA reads TGTGCCAGCAGCTTAGTATGGGGGGACTATGGCTACACCTTC. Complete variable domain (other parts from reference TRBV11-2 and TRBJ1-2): EAGVAQSPRYKIIEKRQSVAFWCNPISGHATLYWYQQILGQGPKLLIQFQNNGVVDDSQLPKDRFSAERLKGVDSTLKIQPAKLEDSAVYLCASSLVWGDYGYTFGSGTRLTVV.

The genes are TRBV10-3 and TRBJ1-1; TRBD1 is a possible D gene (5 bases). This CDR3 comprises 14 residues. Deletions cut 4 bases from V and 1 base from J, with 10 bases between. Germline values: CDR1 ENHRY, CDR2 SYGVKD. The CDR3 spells CAISAGTANTEAFF. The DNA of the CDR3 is TGTGCCATCAGTGCCGGGACGGCGAACACTGAAGCTTTCTTT.

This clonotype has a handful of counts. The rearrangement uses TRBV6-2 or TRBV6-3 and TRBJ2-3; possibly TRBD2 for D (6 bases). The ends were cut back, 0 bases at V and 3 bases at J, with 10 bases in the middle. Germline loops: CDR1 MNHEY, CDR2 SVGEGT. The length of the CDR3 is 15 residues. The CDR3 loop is CASSYSSGETDTQYF. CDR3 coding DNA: TGTGCCAGCAGTTACTCGTCGGGAGAGACAGATACGCAGTATTTT.

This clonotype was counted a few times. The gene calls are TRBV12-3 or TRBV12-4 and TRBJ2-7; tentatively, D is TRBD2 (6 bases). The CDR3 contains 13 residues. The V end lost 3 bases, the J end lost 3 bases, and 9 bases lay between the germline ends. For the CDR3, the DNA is TGTGCCAGCAGTTTCGAGACTAGCTACGAGCAGTACTTC. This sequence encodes CASSFETSYEQYF.

This CDR3 reads CSVEKGLAEYNEQFF. DNA of the CDR3: TGCAGCGTTGAGAAGGGACTAGCGGAATACAATGAGCAGTTCTTC. V and J are TRBV29-1 and TRBJ2-1; 11 bases agree with TRBD2. Germline assignment: CDR1 SQVTM and CDR2 ANQGSEA. The CDR3 is made up of 15 amino acids. J was trimmed by 4 bases and V by 3 bases; bases with no gene match: 5.

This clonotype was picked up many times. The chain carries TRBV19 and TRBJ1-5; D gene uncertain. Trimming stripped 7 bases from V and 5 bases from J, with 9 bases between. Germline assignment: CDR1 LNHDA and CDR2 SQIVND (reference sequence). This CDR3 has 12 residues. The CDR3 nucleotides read TGTGCCAGTAAGGCCACCTATCAGCCCCAGCATTTT. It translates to CASKATYQPQHF.

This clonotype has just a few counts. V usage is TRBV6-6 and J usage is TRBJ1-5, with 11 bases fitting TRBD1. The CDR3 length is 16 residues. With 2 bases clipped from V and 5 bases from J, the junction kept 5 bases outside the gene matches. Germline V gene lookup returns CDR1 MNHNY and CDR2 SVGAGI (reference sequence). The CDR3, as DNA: TGTGCCAGCAGTTACCGGGACAGGGGGAGAGATCAGCCCCAGCATTTT. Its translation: CASSYRDRGRDQPQHF.

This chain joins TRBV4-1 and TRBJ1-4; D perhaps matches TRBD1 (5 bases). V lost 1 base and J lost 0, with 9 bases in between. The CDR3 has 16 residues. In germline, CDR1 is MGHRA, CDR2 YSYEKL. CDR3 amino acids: CASSQAQGSTNEKLFF. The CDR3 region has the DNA TGCGCCAGCAGCCAAGCGCAGGGTTCAACTAATGAAAAACTGTTTTTT.

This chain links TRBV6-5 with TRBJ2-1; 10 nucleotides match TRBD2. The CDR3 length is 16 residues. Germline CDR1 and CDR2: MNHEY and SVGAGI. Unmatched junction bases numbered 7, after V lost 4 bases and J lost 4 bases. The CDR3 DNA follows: TGTGCCAGCAGTTGGGAAGCGGGAGGGCCGTACAATGAGCAGTTCTTC. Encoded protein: CASSWEAGGPYNEQFF.

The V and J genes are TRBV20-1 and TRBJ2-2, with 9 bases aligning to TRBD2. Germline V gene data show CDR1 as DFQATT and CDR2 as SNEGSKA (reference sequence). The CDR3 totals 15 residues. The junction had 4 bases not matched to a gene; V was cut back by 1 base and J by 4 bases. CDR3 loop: CSARVAGEITGELFF. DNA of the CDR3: TGCAGTGCTAGAGTAGCGGGAGAAATCACCGGGGAGCTGTTTTTT.

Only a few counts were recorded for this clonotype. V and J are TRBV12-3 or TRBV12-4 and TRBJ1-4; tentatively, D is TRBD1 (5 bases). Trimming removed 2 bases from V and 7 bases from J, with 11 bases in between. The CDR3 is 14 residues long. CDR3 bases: TGTGCCAGCAGTTTATCGGGGCGAAGTGAAAAACTGTTTTTT. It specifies CASSLSGRSEKLFF.

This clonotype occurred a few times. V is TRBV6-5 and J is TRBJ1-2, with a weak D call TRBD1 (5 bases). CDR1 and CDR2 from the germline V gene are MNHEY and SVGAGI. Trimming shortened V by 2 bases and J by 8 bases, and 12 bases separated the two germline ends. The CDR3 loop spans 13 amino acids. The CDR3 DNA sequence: TGTGCCAGCAGTTACGGCAGGGACTTGGGCTACACCTTC. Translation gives CASSYGRDLGYTF.

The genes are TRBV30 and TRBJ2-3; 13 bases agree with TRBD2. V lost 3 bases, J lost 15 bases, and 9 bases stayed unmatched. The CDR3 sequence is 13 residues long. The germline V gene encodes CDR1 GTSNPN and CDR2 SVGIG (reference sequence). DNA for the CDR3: TGTGCCTGGAGAGAAGGACTAGCGGGGGCGGAATATTTT. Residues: CAWREGLAGAEYF.

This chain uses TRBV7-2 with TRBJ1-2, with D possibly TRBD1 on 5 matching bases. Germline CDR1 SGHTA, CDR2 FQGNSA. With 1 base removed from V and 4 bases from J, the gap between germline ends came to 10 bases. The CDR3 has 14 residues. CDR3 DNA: TGTGCCAGCAGCTTAGATAAGGGACCCTATGGCTACACCTTC. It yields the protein CASSLDKGPYGYTF.

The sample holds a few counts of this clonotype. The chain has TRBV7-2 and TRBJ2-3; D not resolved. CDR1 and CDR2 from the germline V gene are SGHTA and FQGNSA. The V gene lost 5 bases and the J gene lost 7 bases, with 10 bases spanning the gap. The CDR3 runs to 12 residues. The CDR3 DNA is TGTGCCAGCAGCCCCACGACGAATACGCAGTATTTT. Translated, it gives CASSPTTNTQYF.